Listed here are 27 T cell receptor beta chains from one sample, sequenced in a study of T cells in Graves' hyperthyroidism and ophthalmopathy (dated by TCRdb to the late 2010s). Library preparation used multiplex PCR. The sequencing machine was an Illumina HiSeq 2000. The TCR beta CDR3 regions were amplified from the RNA transcripts. For the first round of RT-PCR on the TCR CDR3, the HTBI primer set was used together with the Qiagen OneStep RT-PCR kit. Through fastp at Q25 and MiXCR, TCRdb rebuilt clones from the public reads, retaining in-frame beta chains. Each entry merges the rows of one CDR3 protein and shows their most common DNA and genes. The sample contains some 360,000 distinct CDR3 sequences, approximately 14% of them found a single time. Roughly 9.6% of the sample is held by the ten biggest clonotypes. Sample: blood. Receptors originate from a woman aged 55-70 years with Graves' hyperthyroidism.

This clonotype showed up just a few times. DNA of the CDR3: TGTGCCAGCAGCCTCGCTCGGATGAGCGGGAGCGTAGGGGTCGAGCAGTACTTC. It codes for CASSLARMSGSVGVEQYF. The chain carries TRBV4-2 and TRBJ2-7; 8 bases are shared with TRBD2. Trimming took 4 bases from V and 6 from J; bases not matched to a gene: 20. The CDR3 contains 18 residues. Per the germline V gene, CDR1 is LGHNA and CDR2 is YNFKEQ.

This clonotype came up many times. The chain couples TRBV6-1 to TRBJ2-7; D may match TRBD1 or TRBD2 (5 bases each). The germline gives CDR1 MNHNS, CDR2 SASEGT. Trimming took off 6 bases at V and 0 bases at J, with 12 bases between the two ends. The CDR3 has 14 residues. CDR3 nucleotides: TGTGCCAGCAGGATGGGAGACAGCTCCTACGAGCAGTACTTC. Its protein is CASRMGDSSYEQYF.

In its sample, this clonotype was seen a few times. This may stem from a read error, because a much larger clone lies one nucleotide away. This sequence joins TRBV20-1 and TRBJ2-3, with 10 bases that match TRBD2. This CDR3 comprises 15 residues. Germline CDR1 and CDR2: DFQATT and SNEGSKA (reference sequence). CDR3 region: CSARKASGSTDAQYF. CDR3 nucleotides: TGCAGTGCTAGGAAGGCTAGCGGGAGCACAGATGCGCAGTATTTT.

This clonotype was observed many times. The chain couples TRBV13 to TRBJ2-1, with TRBD2 as a possible D gene (5 bases). The end of the DNA fits TRBJ2-7 better, so the J call may be wrong. CDR3 length: 11 residues. Germline CDR1 reads PRHDT; CDR2 reads FYEKMQ (reference sequence). CDR3 in DNA: TGTGCCAGCAGCTCCCGGGATGAGCAGTACTTC. The encoded protein is CASSSRDEQYF.

With respect to this clonotype: A much more abundant neighbour one base away suggests this may be a read error. The chain couples TRBV7-6 to TRBJ2-3, with D unclear. Germline CDR1 SGHVS, CDR2 FNYEAQ. Trimming removed 3 bases at V and 4 bases at J, with 5 bases between. CDR3 length: 12 amino acids. In DNA, the CDR3 is TGTGCCAGCAGCTTTCGGGCAGATACGCAGTATTTT. It encodes CASSFRADTQYF.

There are many counts of this clonotype. The chain links TRBV29-1 to TRBJ2-7; no definite D call. This CDR3 region has 13 residues. The germline gives CDR1 SQVTM, CDR2 ANQGSEA. V dropped 4 bases and J dropped 0 bases, with 10 bases sitting between them. The chain's CDR3 is CSVVDLSSYEQYF. Written as DNA, the CDR3 is TGCAGCGTTGTTGACCTGAGCTCCTACGAGCAGTACTTC.

In this sample, this clonotype turned up many times. The CDR3 protein is CASSLGGHEQFF. The CDR3, as DNA: TGTGCCAGCAGCCTCGGAGGGCATGAGCAGTTCTTC. V and J are TRBV7-6 and TRBJ2-1; perhaps TRBD2 as D (6 bases). The CDR3 contains 12 residues. The V end was cut by 5 bases, the J end by 8 bases, with 10 bases between. Germline CDR1 and CDR2: SGHVS and FNYEAQ.

This clonotype was counted at least ten times. V and J are TRBV27 and TRBJ2-3, with D tentatively TRBD2 (5 bases). V was trimmed by 8 bases and J by 1 base, leaving 16 bases between them. The V gene's germline CDR1 is MNHEY and CDR2 SMNVEV (reference sequence). CDR3 length: 15 residues. CDR3 sequence (DNA): TGTGCCAGCGGTGCGTGGCGAGCGGGCACAGATACGCAGTATTTT. Protein sequence: CASGAWRAGTDTQYF.

This clonotype has a handful of counts. A much larger clone differs from this one at a single base, so this may be a read error. The CDR3: CASSHGGGYTF. The CDR3 DNA reads TGTGCCAGCAGCCATGGGGGAGGCTACACCTTC. This chain connects TRBV3-1 to TRBJ1-2; possible D gene TRBD1, 5 bases. The CDR3 sequence is 11 residues long. The germline gives CDR1 LGHDT, CDR2 YNNKEL (reference sequence). V lost 3 bases, J lost 8 bases, and 7 bases lay in between.

The chain joins TRBV9 to TRBJ2-7; D gene ambiguous. The CDR3 runs to 15 residues. The germline V and J ends were trimmed by 1 base and 0 bases, with 11 bases remaining between them. Germline V gene sequence: CDR1 SGDLS, CDR2 YYNGEE. The CDR3 bases are TGTGCCAGCAGCGTACGGTTAGCTACCTCCTACGAGCAGTACTTC. Encoded protein: CASSVRLATSYEQYF.

The V gene is TRBV7-9, the J gene TRBJ1-5; the D is unclear. There are 15 residues in the CDR3. The V and J ends lost 5 bases and 0 bases respectively, with 11 bases between them. Germline CDR1 reads SEHNR; CDR2 reads FQNEAQ (reference sequence). The CDR3 reads CASSDEYNSNQPQHF. The CDR3, as DNA: TGTGCCAGCAGCGATGAGTACAATAGCAATCAGCCCCAGCATTTT.

This clonotype came up many times. CDR3 region: CASSPDSTGELFF. The CDR3 coding sequence is TGTGCCAGCAGTCCCGACAGCACCGGGGAGCTGTTTTTT. The chain combines TRBV28 with TRBJ2-2, with a weak D call TRBD1 (5 bases). CDR1 is MDHEN, CDR2 SYDVKM, per germline. V was clipped by 5 bases and J by 4 bases, with 8 bases between them. The CDR3 extends over 13 amino acids.

In its sample, this clonotype was seen many times. The chain carries TRBV6-2 or TRBV6-3 and TRBJ1-1; 10 nucleotides align to TRBD1. The CDR3 has 15 amino acids. V shed 7 bases and J 4 bases; nucleotides not matched to a gene: 9. Per the germline V gene, CDR1 is MNHEY and CDR2 is SVGEGT. This chain's CDR3 is CASTKGRDRGTEAFF. The CDR3 DNA is TGTGCCAGCACCAAAGGCAGGGACAGGGGCACTGAAGCTTTCTTT.

This clonotype showed up just once. The chain links TRBV28 to TRBJ1-2; 12 positions agree with TRBD1. Germline lookup yields CDR1 MDHEN and CDR2 SYDVKM. The V segment lost 5 bases and the J segment 7 bases; nucleotides outside the gene matches: 11. This CDR3 contains 16 residues. This chain's CDR3 is CASSPSPGQGASGYTF. The CDR3 region has the DNA TGTGCCAGCAGTCCCTCCCCGGGACAGGGGGCAAGTGGCTACACCTTC.

This clonotype was counted ten times or more. V gene TRBV10-1 combines with J gene TRBJ2-5, with D perhaps assigned TRBD1 or TRBD2 (5 bases each). Germline assignment: CDR1 WNHNN and CDR2 SYGVQD (reference sequence). Trimming stripped 8 bases from V and 4 bases from J, with 20 bases between. The length of the CDR3 is 15 residues. This CDR3 is CASSSRGPGIETQYF. The CDR3 DNA sequence: TGCGCCAGCTCCAGTCGGGGCCCCGGGATAGAGACCCAGTACTTC.

The V gene is TRBV4-1, the J gene TRBJ2-2; weak D call: TRBD1 (6 bases). V dropped 2 bases and J dropped 2 bases, with 12 bases sitting between them. The germline V gene has CDR1 MGHRA and CDR2 YSYEKL. CDR3 size: 16 residues. In nucleotides, the CDR3 is TGCGCCAGCAGCCAAACTGGGACAAGAAACACCGGGGAGCTGTTTTTT. Translation: CASSQTGTRNTGELFF.

This clonotype came up many times. V gene TRBV11-2 combines with J gene TRBJ2-5; the D is unclear. The CDR3 sequence is 17 residues long. The V gene lost 1 base and the J gene lost 4 bases, with 19 bases spanning the gap. Germline V gives CDR1 SGHAT, CDR2 FQNNGV. The CDR3 loop reads CASSLAWRSGARETQYF. The CDR3 region has the DNA TGTGCCAGCAGCTTAGCCTGGCGGTCAGGCGCACGAGAGACCCAGTACTTC.

Ten or more counts support this clonotype. The chain uses TRBV5-1 and TRBJ1-2, with 9 bases matching TRBD1. J was trimmed by 4 bases and V by 6 bases; bases with no gene match: 13. Germline-derived CDR1 and CDR2 are SGHRS and YFSETQ. There are 16 residues in the CDR3. This CDR3 is CASKGQGGRSSYGYTF. The CDR3 region has the DNA TGCGCCAGCAAGGGACAGGGAGGTCGTTCGAGCTATGGCTACACCTTC.

This clonotype showed up many times. The V call is TRBV12-5, the J call TRBJ1-5; TRBD1 matches 8 bases. The CDR3 has 15 residues. CDR1 and CDR2 (germline): LGHNT, FRNRAP. The J segment lost 5 bases and the V segment lost 7 bases, leaving 10 bases of the junction unmatched. The CDR3 loop is CASAPTGTGDQPQHF. CDR3 nucleotides: TGTGCTAGTGCCCCGACCGGGACAGGAGATCAGCCCCAGCATTTT.

Many counts were recorded for this clonotype. This sequence joins TRBV12-3 or TRBV12-4 and TRBJ2-3, with D uncertain. The V and J ends lost 6 bases and 2 bases respectively, with 12 bases between them. This CDR3 has 14 residues. The CDR3 sequence is CASSRNVVTDTQYF. The CDR3, as DNA: TGTGCCAGCAGCCGGAATGTAGTCACAGATACGCAGTATTTT.

This clonotype was recorded at least ten times. The chain uses TRBV2 and TRBJ1-2; 8 nucleotides line up with TRBD1. This CDR3 has 15 amino acids. Unmatched junction bases numbered 11, after V lost 5 bases and J lost 6 bases. Germline V gene lookup returns CDR1 SNHLY and CDR2 FYNNEI. In DNA, the CDR3 is TGTGCCAGCAGTAGGGGGCAGGGGGCATTTGATGGCTACACCTTC. Translated, it gives CASSRGQGAFDGYTF.

This clonotype was counted at least ten times. V and J are TRBV12-3 or TRBV12-4 and TRBJ1-1; D is uncertain. The CDR3 spans 13 residues. V lost 5 bases, J lost 2 bases, and 9 bases lay in between. The CDR3 DNA follows: TGTGCCAGCAGTAAAAACCGAAACACTGAAGCTTTCTTT. It codes for CASSKNRNTEAFF.

This clonotype occurred many times. CDR3 region: CASSPPQLNTEAFF. The CDR3 DNA reads as TGCGCCAGCAGCCCCCCCCAATTGAACACTGAAGCTTTCTTT. The chain uses TRBV4-1 and TRBJ1-1; D remains unclear. With 4 bases removed from V and 0 bases from J, the gap between germline ends came to 9 bases. Germline V gene data show CDR1 as MGHRA and CDR2 as YSYEKL. The CDR3 consists of 14 residues.

Many counts were recorded for this clonotype. The chain has TRBV29-1 and TRBJ2-5; D not resolved. Trimming took 6 bases from V and 5 from J, leaving 19 bases between them. The germline V gene has CDR1 SQVTM and CDR2 ANQGSEA. This CDR3 comprises 14 residues. The CDR3 here is CSVRSNSLRETQYF. CDR3 sequence (DNA): TGCAGCGTGAGAAGTAACAGCTTGCGGGAGACCCAGTACTTC.

This clonotype was observed many times. This CDR3 reads CAWSLPNTGELFF. The CDR3, as DNA: TGTGCCTGGAGTCTACCTAACACCGGGGAGCTGTTTTTT. The chain carries TRBV30 and TRBJ2-2, with D unclear. V gave up 2 bases and J gave up 2 bases, with 6 bases separating them. Germline CDR1 is GTSNPN and CDR2 is SVGIG (reference sequence). This CDR3 has 13 amino acids.

This clonotype was detected ten times or more. The J gene is TRBJ2-7, the V gene TRBV7-9, with 7 bases identical to TRBD1. CDR3 length equals 14 residues. Germline assignment: CDR1 SEHNR and CDR2 FQNEAQ (reference sequence). J lost 2 bases, V lost 8 bases, and 9 bases had no gene match. The CDR3 sequence is CASGRDSETYEQYF. The CDR3 DNA follows: TGTGCCAGCGGCCGGGACAGTGAAACCTACGAGCAGTACTTC.

This clonotype was observed many times. This chain uses TRBV13 with TRBJ2-1; D perhaps matches TRBD2 (7 bases). Germline V lookup: CDR1 PRHDT, CDR2 FYEKMQ (reference sequence). V was clipped by 1 base and J by 1 base, with 14 bases between them. The CDR3 contains 17 residues. CDR3: CASSLDGGAGSYNEQFF. The DNA of the CDR3 is TGTGCCAGCAGCTTAGATGGGGGGGCAGGGTCCTACAATGAGCAGTTCTTC.